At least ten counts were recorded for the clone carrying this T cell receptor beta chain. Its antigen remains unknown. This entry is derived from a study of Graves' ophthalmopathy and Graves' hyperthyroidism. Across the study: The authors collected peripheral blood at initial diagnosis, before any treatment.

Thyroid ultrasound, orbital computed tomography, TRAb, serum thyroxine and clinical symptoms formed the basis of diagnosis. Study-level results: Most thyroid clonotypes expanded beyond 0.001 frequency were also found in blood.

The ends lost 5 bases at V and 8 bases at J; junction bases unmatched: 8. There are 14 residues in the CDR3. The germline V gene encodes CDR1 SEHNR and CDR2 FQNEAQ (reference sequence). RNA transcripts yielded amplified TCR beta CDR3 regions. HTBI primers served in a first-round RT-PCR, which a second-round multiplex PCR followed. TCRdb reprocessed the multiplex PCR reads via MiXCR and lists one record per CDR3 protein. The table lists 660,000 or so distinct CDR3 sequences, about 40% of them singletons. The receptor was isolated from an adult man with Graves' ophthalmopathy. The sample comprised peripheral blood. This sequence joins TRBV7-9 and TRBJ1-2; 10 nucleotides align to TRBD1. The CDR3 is CASSLTGGAGGYTF. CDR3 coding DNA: TGTGCCAGCAGCCTGACAGGGGGCGCCGGGGGCTACACCTTC.